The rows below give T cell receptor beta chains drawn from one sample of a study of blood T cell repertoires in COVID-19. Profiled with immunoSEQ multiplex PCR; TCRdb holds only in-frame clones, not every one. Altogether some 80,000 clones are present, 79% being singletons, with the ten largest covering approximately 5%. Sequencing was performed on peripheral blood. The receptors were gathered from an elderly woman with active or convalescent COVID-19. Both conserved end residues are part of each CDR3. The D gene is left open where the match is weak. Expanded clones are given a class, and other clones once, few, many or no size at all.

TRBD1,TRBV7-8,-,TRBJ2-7,TGTGCCAGCAGCGGTAGGACAGGGTCCCACTACGAGCAGTACTTC,CASSGRTGSHYEQYF
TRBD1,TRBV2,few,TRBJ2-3,TGTGCCAGCAGTGAGGACAGGAGCACAGATACGCAGTATTTT,CASSEDRSTDTQYF
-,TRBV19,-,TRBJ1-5,TGTGCCAGTAGTATATACGGGGACAATCAGCCCCAGCATTTT,CASSIYGDNQPQHF
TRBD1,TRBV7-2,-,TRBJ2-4,TGTGCCAGCAGCTTAGGGACAGGGGGCCTTCTAGCCAAAAACATTCAGTACTTC,CASSLGTGGLLAKNIQYF
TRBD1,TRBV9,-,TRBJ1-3,TGTGCCAGCAGCGTAGTCGGGACAGGGCCTGGAAACACCATATATTTT,CASSVVGTGPGNTIYF
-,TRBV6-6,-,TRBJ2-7,TGTGCCAGCAGTGCAAACCTAGGCTACGAGCAGTACTTC,CASSANLGYEQYF
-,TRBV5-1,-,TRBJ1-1,TGCGCCAGCAGCTTGGAAGGGGCGACTGAAGCTTTCTTT,CASSLEGATEAFF
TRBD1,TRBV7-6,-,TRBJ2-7,TGTGCCAGCAGCTCTTCGACAGGGGTAAAGGGCGAGCAGTACTTC,CASSSSTGVKGEQYF
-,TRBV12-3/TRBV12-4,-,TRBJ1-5,TGTGCCAGCAGTGGGGGGGGGCATCAGCCCCAGCATTTT,CASSGGGHQPQHF
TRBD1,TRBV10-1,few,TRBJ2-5,TGCGCCAGCAGTGAGTCTAGAGACAGGGACGACCAAGAGACCCAGTACTTC,CASSESRDRDDQETQYF
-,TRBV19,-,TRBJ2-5,TGTGCCAGTACCACCTGGCCCCAGCGAGAGGCACGAGAGACCCAGTACTTC,CASTTWPQREARETQYF
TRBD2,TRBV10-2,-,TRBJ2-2,TGCGCCAGCAGCCCAACTAGCGGGGGGGCCGGGGAGCTGTTTTTT,CASSPTSGGAGELFF
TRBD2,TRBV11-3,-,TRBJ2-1,TGTGCCAGCAGCTTAGGCGGGGGGCTTACCTACAATGAGCAGTTCTTC,CASSLGGGLTYNEQFF
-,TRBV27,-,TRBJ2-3,TGTGCCAGCAGTTCCAAATTTCTTACTAGCCAAGAGGTAGATACGCAGTATTTT,CASSSKFLTSQEVDTQYF
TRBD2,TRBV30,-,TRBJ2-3,TGTGCCTGGAACAGAGGAGCGGGAGGAATGAAGCACCCAGATACGCAGTATTTT,CAWNRGAGGMKHPDTQYF
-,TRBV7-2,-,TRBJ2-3,TGTGCCAGCAGCGTATTCCCGGATACGCAGTATTTT,CASSVFPDTQYF
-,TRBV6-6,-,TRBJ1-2,TGTGCCGTCCGAGGCGGGGGAACTGACTATGGCTACACCTTC,CAVRGGGTDYGYTF
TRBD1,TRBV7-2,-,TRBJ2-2,TGTGCCAGCAGCCCACGCAGGGGGCTGAGCACCGGGGAGCTGTTTTTT,CASSPRRGLSTGELFF
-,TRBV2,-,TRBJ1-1,TGTGCCAGCAGTGAACGGGTTTCCGGGGACACTGAAGCTTTCTTT,CASSERVSGDTEAFF
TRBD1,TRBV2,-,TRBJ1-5,TGTGCCAGCAGTGTTGACAGGGTTCAGCCCCAGCATTTT,CASSVDRVQPQHF
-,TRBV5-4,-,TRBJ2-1,TGTGCCAGCAGCTTGGCCGGGTTATCTGAGCAGTTCTTC,CASSLAGLSEQFF
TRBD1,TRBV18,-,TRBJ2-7,TGTGCCAGCTCACAAAATCCGGGACAGGGTGACGAGCAGTACTTC,CASSQNPGQGDEQYF
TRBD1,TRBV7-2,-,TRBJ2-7,TGTGCCAGCAGCTCACAGACAGGGCTGTACGAGCAGTACTTC,CASSSQTGLYEQYF
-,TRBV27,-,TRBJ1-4,TGTGCCAGCAGTTTATTTCGGGGGGACCGGGACAACTCAACTAATGAAAAACTGTTTTTT,CASSLFRGDRDNSTNEKLFF
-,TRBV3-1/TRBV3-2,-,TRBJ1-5,TGTGCCAGCAGCCAGAATACGGGCAATCAGCCCCAGCATTTT,CASSQNTGNQPQHF
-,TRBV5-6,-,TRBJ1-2,TGTGCCAGCAGCTTGGGAGGGTTTAGTGGCTACACCTTC,CASSLGGFSGYTF
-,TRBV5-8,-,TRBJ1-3,TGTGCCAGCAGCCGGGTCCCTGGTCTCTCTGGAAACACCATATATTTT,CASSRVPGLSGNTIYF
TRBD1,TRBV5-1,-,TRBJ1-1,TGCGCCAGCAGCTTGGGACAGGGTGCTGAAGCTTTCTTT,CASSLGQGAEAFF
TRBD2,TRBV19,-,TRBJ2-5,TGTGTTACGGTTCAGGGAGGGGAGGAGACCCAGTACTTC,CVTVQGGEETQYF
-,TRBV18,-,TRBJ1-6,TGTGCCAGCTCCCCCTGGCAATCACCCCTCCACTTT,CASSPWQSPLHF
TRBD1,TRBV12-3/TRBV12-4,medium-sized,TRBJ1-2,TGTGCCAGCAATCTACAGGGGGCGGAGGGCTACACCTTC,CASNLQGAEGYTF
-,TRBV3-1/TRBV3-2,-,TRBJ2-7,TGTGCCAGCAATTCCAAGGGGGAGACCTACGAGCAGTACTTC,CASNSKGETYEQYF
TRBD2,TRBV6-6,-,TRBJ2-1,TGTGCCAGCAGTTATAGCGGGAGGGCCTACAATGAGCAGTTCTTC,CASSYSGRAYNEQFF
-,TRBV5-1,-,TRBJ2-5,TGCGCCAGCAGCTTAGGAGCTCCTCAAGAGACCCAGTACTTC,CASSLGAPQETQYF
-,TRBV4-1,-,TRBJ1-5,TGCGCCAGCAGACGGTCAGGGAAGGAAGGTCAGCCCCAGCATTTT,CASRRSGKEGQPQHF
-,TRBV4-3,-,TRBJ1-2,TGCGCCAGCAGCCAAGATTTTGCGGGGCTTGGCTACACCTTC,CASSQDFAGLGYTF
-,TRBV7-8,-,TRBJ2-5,TGTGCCAGCATCCCGCCGGGAACACCTCAAGAGACCCAGTACTTC,CASIPPGTPQETQYF
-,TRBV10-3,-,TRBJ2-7,TGTGCCAACGGACAGAGCTCCTACGAGCAGTACTTC,CANGQSSYEQYF
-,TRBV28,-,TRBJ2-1,TGTGCCAGCAGCTCCCCCCGGGGAAATATGGAGTTCTTC,CASSSPRGNMEFF
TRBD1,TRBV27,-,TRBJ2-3,TGTGCCAGCAGCTCAATGCCGGGACAGGGCACAGATACGCAGTATTTT,CASSSMPGQGTDTQYF
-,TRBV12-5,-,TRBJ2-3,TGTGCTAGTGGTTTGGTAAGGGGGGAGGGGGCAGATACGCAGTATTTT,CASGLVRGEGADTQYF
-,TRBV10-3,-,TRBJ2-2,TGTGCCATCAGTGAGTCAGGCAGGGGGACTAACACCGGGGAGCTGTTTTTT,CAISESGRGTNTGELFF
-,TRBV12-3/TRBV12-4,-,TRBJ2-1,TGTGCCAGCAGTTCCCTAGCTAACAATGAGCAGTTCTTC,CASSSLANNEQFF
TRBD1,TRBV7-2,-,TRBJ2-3,TGTGCCAGCAGCTCCCGGACAGGGCCAGATACGCAGTATTTT,CASSSRTGPDTQYF
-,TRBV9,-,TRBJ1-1,TGTGCCAGCAGCGTAGGAAACAGGGCTTCTAGGACTGAAGCTTTCTTT,CASSVGNRASRTEAFF
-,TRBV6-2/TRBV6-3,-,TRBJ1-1,TGTGCCAGCAGTTACCTCACAGGAACCACTGAAGCTTTCTTT,CASSYLTGTTEAFF
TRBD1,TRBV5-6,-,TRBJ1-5,TGTGCCAGCAGCTTGTTTCAGGGGGGAGAGCCCCAGCATTTT,CASSLFQGGEPQHF
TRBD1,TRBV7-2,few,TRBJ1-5,TGTGCCAGCAGCACCCGGACAGGCAGCAATCAGCCCCAGCATTTT,CASSTRTGSNQPQHF
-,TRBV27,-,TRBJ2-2,TGTGCCAGCAGTTTATGGGGCGGGAACACCGGGGAGCTGTTTTTT,CASSLWGGNTGELFF
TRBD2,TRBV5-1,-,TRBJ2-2,TGCGCCAGCAGCTGGGGGACTAGCGGGAGAGCGACCGGGGAGCTGTTTTTT,CASSWGTSGRATGELFF